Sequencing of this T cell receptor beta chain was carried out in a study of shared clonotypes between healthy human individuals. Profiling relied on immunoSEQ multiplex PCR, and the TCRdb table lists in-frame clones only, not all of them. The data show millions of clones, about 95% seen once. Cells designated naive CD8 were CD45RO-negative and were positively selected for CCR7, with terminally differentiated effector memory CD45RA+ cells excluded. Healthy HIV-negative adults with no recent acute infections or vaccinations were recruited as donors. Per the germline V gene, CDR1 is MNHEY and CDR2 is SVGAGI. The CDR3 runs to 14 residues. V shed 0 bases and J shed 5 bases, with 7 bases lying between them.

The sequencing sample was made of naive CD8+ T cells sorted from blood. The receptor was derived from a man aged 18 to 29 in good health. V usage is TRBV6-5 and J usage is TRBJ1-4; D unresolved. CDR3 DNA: TGTGCCAGCAGTTACTCCTTCCCGAATGAAAAACTGTTTTTT. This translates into CASSYSFPNEKLFF.